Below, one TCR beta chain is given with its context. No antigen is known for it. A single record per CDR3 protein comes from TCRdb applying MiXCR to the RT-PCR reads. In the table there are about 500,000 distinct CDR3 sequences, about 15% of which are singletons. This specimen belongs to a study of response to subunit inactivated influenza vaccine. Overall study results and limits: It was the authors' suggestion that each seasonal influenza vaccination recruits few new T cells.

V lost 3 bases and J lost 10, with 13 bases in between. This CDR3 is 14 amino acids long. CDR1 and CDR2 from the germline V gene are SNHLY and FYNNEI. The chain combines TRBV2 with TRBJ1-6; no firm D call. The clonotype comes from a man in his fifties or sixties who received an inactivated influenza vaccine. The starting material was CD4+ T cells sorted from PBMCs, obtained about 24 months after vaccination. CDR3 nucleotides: TGTGCCAGCAGTGAGACGGCTAGTCGGTCACCCCTCCACTTT. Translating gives CASSETASRSPLHF. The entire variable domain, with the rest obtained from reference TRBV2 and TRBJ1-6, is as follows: EPEVTQTPSHQVTQMGQEVILRCVPISNHLYFYWYRQILGQKVEFLVSFYNNEISEKSEIFDDQFSVERPDGSNFTLKIRSTKLEDSAMYFCASSETASRSPLHFGNGTRLTVT.